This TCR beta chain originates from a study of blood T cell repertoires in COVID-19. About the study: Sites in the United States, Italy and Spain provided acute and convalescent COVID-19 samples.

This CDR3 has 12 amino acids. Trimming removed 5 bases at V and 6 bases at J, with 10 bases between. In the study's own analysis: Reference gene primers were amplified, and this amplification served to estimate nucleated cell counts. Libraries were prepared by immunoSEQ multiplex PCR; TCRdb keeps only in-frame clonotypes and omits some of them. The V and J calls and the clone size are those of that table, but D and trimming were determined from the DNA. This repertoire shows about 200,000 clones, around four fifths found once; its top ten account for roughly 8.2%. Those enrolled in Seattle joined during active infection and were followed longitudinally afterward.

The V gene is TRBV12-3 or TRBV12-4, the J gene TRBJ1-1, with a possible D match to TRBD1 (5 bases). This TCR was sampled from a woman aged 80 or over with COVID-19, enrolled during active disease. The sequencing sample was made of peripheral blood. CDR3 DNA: TGTGCCAGCAGTCGGGGGGACGCTGAAGCTTTCTTT. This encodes CASSRGDAEAFF.